This T cell receptor beta chain was retrieved from a study of blood T cell repertoires in COVID-19. About the research overall: Spain, Italy and the United States supplied samples that represented acute and convalescent COVID-19. T cells, B-cell-depleted T cells, or PBMCs supplied cDNA or gDNA.

The ends lost 5 bases at V and 6 bases at J; junction bases unmatched: 3. CDR1 and CDR2 (germline): SGHAT, FQNNGV. The CDR3 runs 14 residues. Per the study methods: Scientists estimated how many nucleated cells there were by amplifying reference gene primers. TCRdb keeps only in-frame clones here, not all; method: immunoSEQ multiplex PCR. For V, J and clone size, that table is used; D and trimming come from the DNA. Here the sample spans 150,000 to 200,000 clones, around nine tenths being singletons. V and J are TRBV11-2 and TRBJ2-7; 14 nucleotides align to TRBD2. Source material: peripheral blood. This TCR came from a man in his sixties or seventies with acute or convalescent COVID-19. The CDR3 region is CASSQTSGGAEQYF. DNA for the CDR3: TGTGCCAGCAGCCAGACTAGCGGGGGGGCCGAGCAGTACTTC.